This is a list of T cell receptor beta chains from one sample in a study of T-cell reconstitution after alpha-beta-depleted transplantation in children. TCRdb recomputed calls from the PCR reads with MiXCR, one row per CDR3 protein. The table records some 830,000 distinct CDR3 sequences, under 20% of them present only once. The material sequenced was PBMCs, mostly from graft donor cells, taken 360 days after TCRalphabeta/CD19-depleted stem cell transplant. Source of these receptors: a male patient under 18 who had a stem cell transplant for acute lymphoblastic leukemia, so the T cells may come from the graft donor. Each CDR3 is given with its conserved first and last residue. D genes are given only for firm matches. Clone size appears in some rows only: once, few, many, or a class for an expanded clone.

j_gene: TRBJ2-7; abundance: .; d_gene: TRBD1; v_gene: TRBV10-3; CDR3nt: TGTGCCATCAGTGATAACAGGGGATACGAGCAGTACTTC; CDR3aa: CAISDNRGYEQYF
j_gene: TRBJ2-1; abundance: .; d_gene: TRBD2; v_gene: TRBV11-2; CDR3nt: TGTGCGTTTAGCGGGAGCGGCTCCTACAATGAGCAGTTCTTC; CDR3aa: CAFSGSGSYNEQFF
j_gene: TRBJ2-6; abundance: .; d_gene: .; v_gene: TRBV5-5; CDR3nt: TGTGCCAGCAGCTTCCGTTTGGAAGCGGGCCTTACTTTATCTGGGGCCAACGTCCTGACTTTC; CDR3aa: CASSFRLEAGLTLSGANVLTF
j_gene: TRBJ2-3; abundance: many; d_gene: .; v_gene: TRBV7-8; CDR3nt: TGTGCCAGCACCCGGTTCTCCCTCAATACAGATACGCAGTATTTT; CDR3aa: CASTRFSLNTDTQYF
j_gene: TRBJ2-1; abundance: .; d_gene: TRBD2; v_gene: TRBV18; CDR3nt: TGTGCCAGCAGCCCGGGACTAGCGCGCGATGAGCAGTTCTTC; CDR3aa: CASSPGLARDEQFF
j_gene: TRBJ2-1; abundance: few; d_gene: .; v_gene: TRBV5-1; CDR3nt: TGCGCCAGCAGCTTGACTGTGATGGGGGGCAATGAGCAGTTCTTC; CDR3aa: CASSLTVMGGNEQFF
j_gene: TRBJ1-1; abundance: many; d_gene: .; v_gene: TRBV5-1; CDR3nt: TGTGCCAGCAGCTTACAGGGGAACACTGAAGCTTTCTTT; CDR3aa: CASSLQGNTEAFF
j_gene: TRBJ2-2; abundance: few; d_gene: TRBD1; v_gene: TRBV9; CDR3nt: TGTGCCAGCAGCGCCCTGACAGGGGACGTCGGGAGTCCCGGGGAGCTGTTTTTT; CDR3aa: CASSALTGDVGSPGELFF
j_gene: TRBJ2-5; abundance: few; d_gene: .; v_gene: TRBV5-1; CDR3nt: TGCGCCAGCAGCTTCGATCCCCCGGGATCTGGCGAGACCCAGTACTTC; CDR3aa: CASSFDPPGSGETQYF
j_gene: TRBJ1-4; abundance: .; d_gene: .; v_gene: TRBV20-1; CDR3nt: TGCAGTGCTAGAAGGGCGGCAGGAACTAATGAAAAACTGTTTTTT; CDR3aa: CSARRAAGTNEKLFF
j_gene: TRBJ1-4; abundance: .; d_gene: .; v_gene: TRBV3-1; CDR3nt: TGTGCCAGCAGCCATATCGACAGTTCTGATGAAAAACTGTTTTTT; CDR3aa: CASSHIDSSDEKLFF
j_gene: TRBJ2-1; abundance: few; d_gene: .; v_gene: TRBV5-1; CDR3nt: TGCGCCAGCAGCTCCCTGGCCTGGGTGGAGCAGTTCTTC; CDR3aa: CASSSLAWVEQFF